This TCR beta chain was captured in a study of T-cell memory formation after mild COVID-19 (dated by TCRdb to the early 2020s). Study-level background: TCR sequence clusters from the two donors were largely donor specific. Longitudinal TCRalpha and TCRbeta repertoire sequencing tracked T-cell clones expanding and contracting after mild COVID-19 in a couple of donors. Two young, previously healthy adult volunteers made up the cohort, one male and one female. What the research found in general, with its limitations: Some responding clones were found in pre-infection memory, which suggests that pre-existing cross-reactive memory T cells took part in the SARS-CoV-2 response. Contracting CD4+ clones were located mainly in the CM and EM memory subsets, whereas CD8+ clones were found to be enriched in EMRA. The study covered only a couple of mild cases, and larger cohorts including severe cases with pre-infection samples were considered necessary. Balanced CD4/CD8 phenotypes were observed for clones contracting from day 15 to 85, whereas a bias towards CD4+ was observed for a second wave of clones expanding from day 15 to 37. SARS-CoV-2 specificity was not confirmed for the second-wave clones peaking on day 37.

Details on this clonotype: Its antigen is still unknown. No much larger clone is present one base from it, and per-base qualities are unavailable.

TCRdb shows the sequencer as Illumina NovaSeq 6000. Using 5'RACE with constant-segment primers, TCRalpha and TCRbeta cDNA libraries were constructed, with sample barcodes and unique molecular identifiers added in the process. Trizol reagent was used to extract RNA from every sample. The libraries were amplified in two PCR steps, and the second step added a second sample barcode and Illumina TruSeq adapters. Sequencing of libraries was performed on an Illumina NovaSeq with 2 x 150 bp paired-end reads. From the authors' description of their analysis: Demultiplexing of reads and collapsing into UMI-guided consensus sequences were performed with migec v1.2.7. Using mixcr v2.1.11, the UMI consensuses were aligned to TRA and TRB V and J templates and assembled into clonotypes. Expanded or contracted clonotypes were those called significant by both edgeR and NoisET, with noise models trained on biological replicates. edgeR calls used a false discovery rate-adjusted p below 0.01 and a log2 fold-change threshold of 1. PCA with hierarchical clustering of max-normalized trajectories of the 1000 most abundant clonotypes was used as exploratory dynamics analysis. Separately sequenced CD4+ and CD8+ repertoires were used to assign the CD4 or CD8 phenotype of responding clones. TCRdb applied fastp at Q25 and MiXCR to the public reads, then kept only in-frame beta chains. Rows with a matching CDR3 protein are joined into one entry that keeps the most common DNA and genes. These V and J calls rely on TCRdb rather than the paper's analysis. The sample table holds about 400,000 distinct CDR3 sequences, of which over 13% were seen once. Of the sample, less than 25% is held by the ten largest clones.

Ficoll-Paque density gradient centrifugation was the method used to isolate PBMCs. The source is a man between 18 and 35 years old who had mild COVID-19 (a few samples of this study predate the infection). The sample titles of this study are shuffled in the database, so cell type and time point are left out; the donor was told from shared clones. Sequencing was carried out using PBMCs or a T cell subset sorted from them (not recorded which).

The encoded CDR3 is CASREAYEQYF. The bases read TGTGCCTCCCGGGAGGCCTACGAGCAGTACTTC. The sequence links TRBV10-3 to TRBJ2-7, with 7 bases in between that match TRBD2. The germline V gene gives CDR1 as ENHRY and CDR2 as SYGVKD. Unmatched junction bases come to 3, with V trimmed by 11 bases and J by 2 bases. Counted from cysteine to phenylalanine, this CDR3 has 11 amino acids. This entry keeps only the CDR3 DNA: 33 bases, framed from base 1.